This T cell receptor (beta chain) is drawn from a study of response to subunit inactivated influenza vaccine. Overall study results and limits: The authors offered the suggestion that each seasonal influenza vaccination recruits few new T cells.

TCRdb analysed the RT-PCR reads with MiXCR anew, one entry per CDR3 protein. The sample records roughly 500,000 distinct CDR3 sequences, 16% being singletons. This clonotype has a count of ten or more. Its specificity is unknown. CDR1 is SQVTM and CDR2 is ANQGSEA in the germline V gene. The V end was cut by 7 bases, the J end by 6 bases, with 15 bases between. The CDR3 is made up of 13 amino acids. The material sequenced was CD4+ T cells sorted from PBMCs, taken around 25 months after vaccination. The chain links TRBV29-1 to TRBJ2-2; D tentatively reads TRBD1 or TRBD2 (5 bases each). The clonotype was recovered from a man aged 50-75 years who received an inactivated influenza vaccine. For the CDR3, the DNA is TGCAGCGGGGGGACGGCCGCGGCCGGGGAGCTGTTTTTT. This codes for CSGGTAAAGELFF.